This record concerns one TCR beta chain sequence. The antigen is undetermined. This record comes from a study of T cell responses to AZD1222 COVID-19 vaccine. Study summary: Researchers grouped second doses given at about 4 or about 12 weeks into one pool. Points from the study as a whole: At study baseline, merely several AZD1222 recipients were seropositive. At 160-218 and 743-854, vaccine-associated CD4 TCRs were dominant, and they spanned spike.

The CDR3 is 16 residues long. Trimming took off 5 bases at V and 0 bases at J, with 14 bases between the two ends. Germline V CDR1 and CDR2: DFQATT, SNEGSKA (reference sequence). Sequenced by immunoSEQ multiplex PCR; TCRdb stores in-frame clones only, minus some. The table shows tens of thousands of clones, with approximately 88% occurring only once. This rearrangement joins TRBV20-1 to TRBJ2-6, with a weak D call TRBD1 (6 bases). The material sequenced was peripheral blood, taken on day 0 of AZD1222 vaccination. This clonotype was obtained from an adult in good health. CDR3 in DNA: TGCAGTGCTGGTGACAGGCGAGGCTCTGGGGCCAACGTCCTGACTTTC. It specifies CSAGDRRGSGANVLTF.